This is a list of T cell receptor beta chains from one sample in a study of kidney transplant recipient with SARS-CoV-2 infection. In TCRdb, the reads were re-called with MiXCR into one record per CDR3 protein. The repertoire holds fewer than 250,000 distinct CDR3 sequences, with roughly 26% as singletons. Source: a blood sample, taken at baseline and between days 110 and 120 from a kidney transplant recipient. Every receptor here comes from a male patient between 25 and 40 years old who had COVID-19 and was a kidney transplant recipient. Some T cells may be supplied by the graft donor. The CDR3 runs from the conserved cysteine through the conserved F or W. The D gene is left open where the match is weak. Rows may omit the clone size; those that give it use once, few, many or a size class.

J gene: TRBJ2-1; D gene: NA; V gene: TRBV6-1; clone size: NA; CDR3 length: 13; CDR3 protein: CASSESGRNEQFF; CDR3 DNA: TGTGCCAGCAGTGAAAGCGGTCGGAATGAGCAGTTCTTC
J gene: TRBJ1-4; D gene: NA; V gene: TRBV12-3/TRBV12-4; clone size: many; CDR3 length: 14; CDR3 protein: CASSLSGEREKLFF; CDR3 DNA: TGTGCCAGCAGTTTATCAGGGGAGCGCGAAAAACTGTTTTTT
J gene: TRBJ1-5; D gene: NA; V gene: TRBV15; clone size: many; CDR3 length: 13; CDR3 protein: CATERGPNQPQHF; CDR3 DNA: TGTGCCACCGAGCGAGGCCCCAATCAGCCCCAGCATTTT
J gene: TRBJ1-2; D gene: NA; V gene: TRBV7-7; clone size: many; CDR3 length: 17; CDR3 protein: CASSRAFKCRKTYGYTF; CDR3 DNA: TGTGCCAGCAGCAGGGCTTTTAAGTGCCGAAAGACCTATGGCTACACCTTC
J gene: TRBJ2-7; D gene: NA; V gene: TRBV30; clone size: many; CDR3 length: 13; CDR3 protein: CAWSEGPEREQYF; CDR3 DNA: TGTGCCTGGAGTGAAGGTCCGGAGCGGGAGCAGTACTTC
J gene: TRBJ1-2; D gene: NA; V gene: TRBV5-4; clone size: many; CDR3 length: 16; CDR3 protein: CASVQYVPGKTYGYTF; CDR3 DNA: TGTGCCAGCGTACAATACGTACCAGGAAAGACCTATGGCTACACCTTC
J gene: TRBJ2-2; D gene: NA; V gene: TRBV5-1; clone size: many; CDR3 length: 18; CDR3 protein: CASSLSWGAILRTGELFF; CDR3 DNA: TGCGCCAGCAGCTTGTCATGGGGGGCGATCCTTCGAACCGGGGAGCTGTTTTTT
J gene: TRBJ2-2; D gene: NA; V gene: TRBV19; clone size: many; CDR3 length: 12; CDR3 protein: CATPNGAGELFF; CDR3 DNA: TGTGCCACTCCCAACGGAGCCGGGGAGCTGTTTTTT
J gene: TRBJ1-2; D gene: NA; V gene: TRBV9; clone size: many; CDR3 length: 16; CDR3 protein: CASAARYSRKTYGYTF; CDR3 DNA: TGTGCCAGCGCCGCGCGGTACTCAAGAAAGACCTATGGCTACACCTTC
J gene: TRBJ2-1; D gene: TRBD2; V gene: TRBV20-1; clone size: few; CDR3 length: 16; CDR3 protein: CSASDGGGDSYNEQFF; CDR3 DNA: TGCAGTGCTAGTGATGGCGGGGGGGACTCCTACAATGAGCAGTTCTTC
J gene: TRBJ1-6; D gene: NA; V gene: TRBV28; clone size: many; CDR3 length: 15; CDR3 protein: CASFFPSSYNSPLHF; CDR3 DNA: TGTGCCAGCTTTTTTCCTAGCTCCTATAATTCACCCCTCCACTTT
J gene: TRBJ2-7; D gene: TRBD2; V gene: TRBV11-2; clone size: many; CDR3 length: 15; CDR3 protein: CASSLALAGGYEQYF; CDR3 DNA: TGTGCCAGCAGCTTAGCTCTAGCGGGAGGGTACGAGCAGTACTTC
J gene: TRBJ1-6; D gene: TRBD1; V gene: TRBV2; clone size: NA; CDR3 length: 13; CDR3 protein: CASSGQGSSPLHF; CDR3 DNA: TGTGCCAGCAGCGGACAGGGGAGTTCACCCCTCCACTTT
J gene: TRBJ1-4; D gene: NA; V gene: TRBV5-1; clone size: many; CDR3 length: 13; CDR3 protein: CASSPGEDRELFF; CDR3 DNA: TGCGCCAGCAGCCCTGGGGAGGACCGGGAACTGTTTTTT
J gene: TRBJ1-2; D gene: NA; V gene: TRBV5-5; clone size: NA; CDR3 length: 14; CDR3 protein: CASGLAGTPNGCTF; CDR3 DNA: TGTGCCAGCGGCTTGGCCGGGACACCCAATGGCTGCACCTTC